Below are 11 T cell receptor beta chains sequenced from a single sample in a study of T-cell memory formation after mild COVID-19. TCRdb re-called the 5' RACE reads with MiXCR, one entry per CDR3 protein. Counted here are under 600,000 distinct CDR3 sequences, roughly 21% occurring once; the ten biggest clones make up approximately 8.4%. Material for sequencing was PBMCs or a T cell subset sorted from them (not recorded which). All receptors come from an adult woman who had mild COVID-19 (a few samples of this study predate the infection). Cell type and time point are not known.

The genes are TRBV27 and TRBJ2-1; D is ambiguous. Trimming shortened V by 7 bases and J by 6 bases, and 10 bases separated the two germline ends. The CDR3 has 12 residues. Per germline, CDR1 MNHEY and CDR2 SMNVEV (reference sequence). In nucleotides, the CDR3 is TGTGCCAGCAAGGGCGTTCGCAATGAGCAGTTCTTC. It is translated as CASKGVRNEQFF.

The chain employs TRBV4-2 and TRBJ1-2; D might be TRBD1 (5 bases). The CDR3 totals 16 residues. Germline CDR1 is LGHNA and CDR2 is YNFKEQ. Trimming took 0 bases from V and 2 from J, leaving 13 bases between them. This CDR3 reads CASSQDARGPNYGYTF. CDR3 in DNA: TGTGCCAGCAGCCAAGATGCCCGGGGACCAAACTATGGCTACACCTTC.

The sample holds a few counts of this clonotype. The J gene is TRBJ2-7, the V gene TRBV29-1; a weak D match, TRBD1 (6 bases). The germline gives CDR1 SQVTM, CDR2 ANQGSEA. Between the trimmed V and J ends, which lost 5 bases and 4 bases, there was a span of 9 bases. CDR3 size: 11 residues. The CDR3 region is CSVMGAYEQYF. Written as DNA, the CDR3 is TGCAGCGTTATGGGGGCTTACGAGCAGTACTTC.

The chain recombines TRBV5-6 with TRBJ2-1; TRBD2 aligns across 15 bases. The CDR3 is 17 amino acids. CDR1 is SGHDT and CDR2 is YYEEEE in the germline V gene. The V gene end was trimmed by 0 bases and the J gene end by 6 bases; junction bases not matched to a gene: 4. CDR3 protein: CASSLGRGLAGGNEQFF. The CDR3 DNA reads as TGTGCCAGCAGCTTGGGAAGGGGACTAGCGGGAGGCAATGAGCAGTTCTTC.

This clonotype turned up a few times. The V and J genes are TRBV4-2 and TRBJ2-1; maybe TRBD2 (6 bases). With 0 bases removed from V and 4 bases from J, the gap between germline ends came to 13 bases. Germline assignment: CDR1 LGHNA and CDR2 YNFKEQ. The CDR3 has 16 amino acids. In DNA, the CDR3 is TGTGCCAGCAGCCAAGACTCGCCTAGCGTTTACAATGAGCAGTTCTTC. This encodes CASSQDSPSVYNEQFF.

The CDR3 here is CASRRGLATQETQYF. The CDR3 coding sequence is TGTGCCAGCAGAAGAGGACTAGCGACCCAAGAGACCCAGTACTTC. J is TRBJ2-5 and V is TRBV12-3 or TRBV12-4, with 9 bases fitting TRBD2. The V and J ends lost 6 bases and 1 base, in that order; junction bases with no gene match: 6. The CDR3 is made up of 15 amino acids.

The V and J genes are TRBV7-2 and TRBJ1-1, with TRBD1 identical over 7 bases. The germline CDR1 and CDR2 sequences are SGHTA and FQGNSA. Trimming took 4 bases from V and 1 from J; bases not matched to a gene: 6. The CDR3 length is 15 residues. CDR3 in DNA: TGTGCCAGCAGCTGGCTTCGGGACAGGAACACTGAAGCTTTCTTT. It translates to CASSWLRDRNTEAFF.

In this sample, this clonotype turned up a few times. The chain recombines TRBV12-3 or TRBV12-4 with TRBJ2-7; the D is unclear. V shed 7 bases and J shed 4 bases, with 11 bases lying between them. The CDR3 runs 12 residues. CDR3 bases: TGTGCCAGCACCAGGACGAGGTACGAGCAGTACTTC. Translation gives CASTRTRYEQYF.

This clonotype turned up a few times. This rearrangement joins TRBV3-1 to TRBJ2-3; tentative D call: TRBD2 (5 bases). The germline V gene encodes CDR1 LGHDT and CDR2 YNNKEL (reference sequence). The CDR3 is 16 residues long. V was shortened by 0 bases and J by 3 bases, with 13 bases between the two germline ends. The chain's CDR3 is CASSQDRGGRTDTQYF. In DNA form, the CDR3 reads TGTGCCAGCAGCCAAGATAGAGGCGGGCGTACAGATACGCAGTATTTT.

The chain joins TRBV27 to TRBJ1-2; D unclear. The germline gives CDR1 MNHEY, CDR2 SMNVEV (reference sequence). V lost 6 bases, J lost 7 bases, and 18 bases lay in between. This CDR3 is built from 14 residues. CDR3 nucleotides: TGTGCCAGCAGATCTAATATCGGCGGGAGTGGCTACACCTTC. Its protein product is CASRSNIGGSGYTF.

This clonotype was picked up a small number of times. The genes are TRBV12-3 or TRBV12-4 and TRBJ1-2, with TRBD1 matching over 8 bases. This CDR3 is 14 amino acids long. Trimming at V came to 5 bases and at J to 6 bases, leaving 8 bases not matched to a gene. The DNA of the CDR3 is TGTGCCAGCAGTCAACTAGACAGGGGACATGGCTACACCTTC. Its protein is CASSQLDRGHGYTF.